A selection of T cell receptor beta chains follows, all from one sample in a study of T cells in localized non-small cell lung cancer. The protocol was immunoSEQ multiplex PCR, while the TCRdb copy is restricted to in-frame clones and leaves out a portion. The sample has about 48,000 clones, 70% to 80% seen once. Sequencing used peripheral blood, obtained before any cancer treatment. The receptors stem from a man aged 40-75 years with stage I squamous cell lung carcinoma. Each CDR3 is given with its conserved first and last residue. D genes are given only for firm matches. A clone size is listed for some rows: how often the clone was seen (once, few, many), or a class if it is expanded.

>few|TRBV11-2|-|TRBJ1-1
TGTGCCAGCAGCCCTAGAGCTGGCACTGAAGCTTTCTTT
CASSPRAGTEAFF
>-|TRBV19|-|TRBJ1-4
TGTGCCAGTAGTATGTTTCCAGGGAGTGAAAAACTGTTTTTT
CASSMFPGSEKLFF
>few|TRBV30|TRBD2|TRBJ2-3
TGTGCCTACATGGGACTAGCGGGGGTGGTGGATACGCAGTATTTT
CAYMGLAGVVDTQYF
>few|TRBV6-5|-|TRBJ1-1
TGTGCCAGCACCGAGGGCCTTAAGCTACCAGCTTTCTTT
CASTEGLKLPAFF
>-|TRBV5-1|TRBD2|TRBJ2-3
TGCGCCAGCAGCTTCCAGCGGGGGCCCGGGGATACGCAGTATTTT
CASSFQRGPGDTQYF
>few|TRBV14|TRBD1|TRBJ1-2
TGTGCCAGCAGCTTTCAGGGGGCTGGCTACACCTTC
CASSFQGAGYTF
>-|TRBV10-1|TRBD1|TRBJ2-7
TGCGCCAGCAGTGAGTCCGGGACAGGGCTTCGGCTTCAACTCTACGAGCAGTACTTC
CASSESGTGLRLQLYEQYF
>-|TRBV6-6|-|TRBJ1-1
TGTGCCAGCAGTTACTCCGAAGGTGAAGCTTTCTTT
CASSYSEGEAFF
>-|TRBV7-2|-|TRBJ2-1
TGTGCCAGCAGCGGAGCTAGCTCCTACAATGAGCAGTTCTTC
CASSGASSYNEQFF
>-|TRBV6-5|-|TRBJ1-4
TGTGCCAGCAGTTACTCGGTGATGGGCAGAGGGGAAAAACTGTTTTTT
CASSYSVMGRGEKLFF
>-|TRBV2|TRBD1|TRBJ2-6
TGTGCCAGCAGTTCCCTCAGGGGGCGGGGTAGTGGGGCCAACGTCCTGACTTTC
CASSSLRGRGSGANVLTF
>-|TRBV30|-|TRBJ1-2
TGTGCCTGGAGTGTAGGAGATATAGGAGTTGGAGGCTACACCTTC
CAWSVGDIGVGGYTF
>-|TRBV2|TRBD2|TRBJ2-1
TGTGCCAGCAGTGGGGGGGGTTTCGGTGAGCAGTTCTTC
CASSGGGFGEQFF
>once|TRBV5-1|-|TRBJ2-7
TGCGCCAGCAGCTTGGCTGGACAGTATACCTACGAGCAGTACTTC
CASSLAGQYTYEQYF
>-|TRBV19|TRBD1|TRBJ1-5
TGTGCCAGTGTTCCGGGACAGGGAAATCAGCCCCAGCATTTT
CASVPGQGNQPQHF
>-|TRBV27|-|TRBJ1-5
TGTGCCAGCAGACAAAAGGGGGGCCATAACAATCAGCCCCAGCATTTT
CASRQKGGHNNQPQHF
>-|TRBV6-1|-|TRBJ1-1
TGTGCCAGCAAGAACAGAAACACTGAAGCTTTCTTT
CASKNRNTEAFF
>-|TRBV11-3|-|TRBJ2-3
TGTGCCAGCAGCCCCAATCGACAGTTAGATACGCAGTATTTT
CASSPNRQLDTQYF
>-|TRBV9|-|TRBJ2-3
TGTGCCAGCAGCCGTGGGGATACGCAGTATTTT
CASSRGDTQYF
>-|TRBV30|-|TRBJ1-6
TGTGCCTGGAGTGCGGACAGATCACCCCTCCACTTT
CAWSADRSPLHF
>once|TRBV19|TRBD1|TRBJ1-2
TGTGCCAGTGGTCCGGGACAGGGGAATGGCTACACCTTC
CASGPGQGNGYTF
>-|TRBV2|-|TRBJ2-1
TGTGCCAGCAGTAGCCCCGGATCCAATGAGCAGTTCTTC
CASSSPGSNEQFF
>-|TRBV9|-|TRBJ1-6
TGTGCCAGCAGCGTAGGGGGAGGGGATTCACCCCTCCACTTT
CASSVGGGDSPLHF
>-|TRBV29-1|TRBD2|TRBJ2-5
TGCAGCGTTGAACCAAACCGCGGGGGTAAGGAGACCCAGTACTTC
CSVEPNRGGKETQYF
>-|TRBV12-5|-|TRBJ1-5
TGTGCTAGTGGTCTTGATAATCAGCCCCAGCATTTT
CASGLDNQPQHF
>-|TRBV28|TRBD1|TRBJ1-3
TGTGCCAGCAGGACAGGGGGCAGCTCTGGAAACACCATATATTTT
CASRTGGSSGNTIYF
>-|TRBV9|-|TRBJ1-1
TGTGCCAGCAGCGTAGAAGACGGGTTGAACACTGAAGCTTTCTTT
CASSVEDGLNTEAFF
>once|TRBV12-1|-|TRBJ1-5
TGTGCCAGTAGACTTTTTCCGGATCAGCCCCAGCATTTT
CASRLFPDQPQHF
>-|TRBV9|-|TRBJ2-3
TGTGCCAGCAGCCTGGAAGCTACAGTGACAGATACGCAGTATTTT
CASSLEATVTDTQYF
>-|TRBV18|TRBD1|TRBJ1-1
TGTGCCAGCTCACCAGCCAGGGGGACTGAAGCTTTCTTT
CASSPARGTEAFF
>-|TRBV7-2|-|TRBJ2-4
TGTGCCAGCAGGGAGGCGTCCAAAAACATTCAGTACTTC
CASREASKNIQYF
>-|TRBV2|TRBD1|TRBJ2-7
TGTGCCAGCACCCCCCGGACAGGGGGGACGTACGAGCAGTACTTC
CASTPRTGGTYEQYF
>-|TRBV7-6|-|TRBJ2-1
TGTGCCAACAGCTTAGAGGGGAAGGGGAGCGATGAGCAGTTCTTC
CANSLEGKGSDEQFF
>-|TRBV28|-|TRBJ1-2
TGTGCCAGCAGTTTGGACATCTATGGCTACACCTTC
CASSLDIYGYTF
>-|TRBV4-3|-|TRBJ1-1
TGCGCCAGCAGCCAAGCGAACATGGGGATGAACACTGAAGCTTTCTTT
CASSQANMGMNTEAFF
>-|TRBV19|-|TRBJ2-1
TGTGCCAGTCAAGGGACGAATTACAATGAGCAGTTCTTC
CASQGTNYNEQFF
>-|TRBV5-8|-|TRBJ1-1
TGTGCCAGCAGCTCGACCTGGAACACTGAAGCTTTCTTT
CASSSTWNTEAFF
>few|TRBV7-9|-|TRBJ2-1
TGTGCCAGCAGCTTAGGTAGGATAAGGAGATACTCCTACAATGAGCAGTTCTTC
CASSLGRIRRYSYNEQFF
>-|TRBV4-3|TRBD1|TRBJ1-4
TGCGCCAGTGCCGGGACAGGGGGAATCTGGACTAATGAAAAACTGTTTTTT
CASAGTGGIWTNEKLFF
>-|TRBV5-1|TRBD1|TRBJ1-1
TGCGCCAGCAATTCAGGACAGGGATGGGGCACTGAAGCTTTCTTT
CASNSGQGWGTEAFF
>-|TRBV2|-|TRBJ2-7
TGTGCCAGCAAAACCAGCTCCTACGAGCAGTACTTC
CASKTSSYEQYF
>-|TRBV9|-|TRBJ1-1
TGTGCCAGCGGAATGAACACTGAAGCTTTCTTT
CASGMNTEAFF
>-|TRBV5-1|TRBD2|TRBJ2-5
TGCGCCAGCAGCTATGGGACTAGTTTGGGGGGTGAGACCCAGTACTTC
CASSYGTSLGGETQYF
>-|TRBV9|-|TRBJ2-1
TGTGCCAGTGCCCGTGGCAGCAACAATGAGCAGTTCTTC
CASARGSNNEQFF
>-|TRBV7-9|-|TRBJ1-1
TGTGCCAGCAGCCTTACAGGTGAAGCTTTCTTT
CASSLTGEAFF
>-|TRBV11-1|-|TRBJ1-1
TGTGCCAGCAGCTTAGAAGAGGCGGCCTCAGCCAAAGCTTTCTTT
CASSLEEAASAKAFF
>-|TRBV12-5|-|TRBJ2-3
TGTGCTAGTGGTTTGGTGGGAACCGATACGCAGTATTTT
CASGLVGTDTQYF
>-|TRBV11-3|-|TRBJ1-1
TGTGCCAGCAGCTTAGGGCTGGACAGGAACACTGAAGCTTTCTTT
CASSLGLDRNTEAFF
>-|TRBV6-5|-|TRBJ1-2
-
CASSSSTGVYGYTF
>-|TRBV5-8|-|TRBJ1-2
TGTGCCAGCAGCTTGGGCGACAACAGCCCGTCTCACACCTTC
CASSLGDNSPSHTF
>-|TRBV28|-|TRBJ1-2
TGTGCCAGCAGTTTATGGGAGGGCTACACCTTC
CASSLWEGYTF
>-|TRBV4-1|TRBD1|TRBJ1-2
TGCGCCAGCAGCCAAGTGGGGGGAAGGGACAGGGCGGCCAACTATGGCTACACCTTC
CASSQVGGRDRAANYGYTF
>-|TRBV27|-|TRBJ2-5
TGTGCCAGCAGTTTATTCGGCCGCGAAGAGACCCAGTACTTC
CASSLFGREETQYF
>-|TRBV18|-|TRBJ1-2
TGTGCCAGCTCACCTTCGACAGGCGATGGCTACACCTTC
CASSPSTGDGYTF
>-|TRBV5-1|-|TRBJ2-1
TGCGCCAGCAGCTTGGCGAATGGGGGGAATGAGCAGTTCTTC
CASSLANGGNEQFF
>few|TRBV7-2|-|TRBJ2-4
TGTGCCAGCAGCTTAGGGAACATTCAGTACTTC
CASSLGNIQYF
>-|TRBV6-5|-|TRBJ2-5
TGTGCCACCTCCCCCTGGGGGCGGGGGACCCAGTACTTC
CATSPWGRGTQYF
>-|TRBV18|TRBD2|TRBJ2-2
TGTGCCAGCTCACCAAGTTGGCTAGCGGGGGCCTCCACCGGGGAGCTGTTTTTT
CASSPSWLAGASTGELFF
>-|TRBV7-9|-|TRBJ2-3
TGTGCCAGCAGCTTAGGGACAGACACAGATACGCAGTATTTT
CASSLGTDTDTQYF
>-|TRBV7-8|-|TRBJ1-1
TGTGCCAGCAGCTCATACCCGAACACTGAAGCTTTCTTT
CASSSYPNTEAFF